Each of the 9 T cell receptor beta chains below was sequenced from the same sample in a study of CD8 T cells in ankylosing spondylitis. TCRdb used MiXCR to reprocess the 5' RACE reads, holding one entry per CDR3 protein. The data hold about 300,000 distinct CDR3 sequences, with roughly 20% observed a single time. Material: blood, either unsorted or a sorted T cell fraction (not recorded which). These receptors were collected from a female donor with ankylosing spondylitis or in good health (not recorded which).

A few counts support this clonotype. The CDR3 coding sequence is TGTGCCAGCAGCGTAAGCGGGGCTAGCACAGATACGCAGTATTTT. This gives the protein CASSVSGASTDTQYF. The V call is TRBV7-2, the J call TRBJ2-3; 7 bases match TRBD2. The CDR3 consists of 15 residues. Germline-derived CDR1 and CDR2 are SGHTA and FQGNSA. V shed 5 bases and J 0 bases; nucleotides not matched to a gene: 5.

In this sample, this clonotype turned up a few times. The chain combines TRBV7-9 with TRBJ1-6, with 8 positions matching TRBD1. V lost 6 bases and J lost 8; bases outside the gene matches: 6. The CDR3 extends over 14 amino acids. Germline CDR1 and CDR2: SEHNR and FQNEAQ (reference sequence). This CDR3 is CASRPTGEDSPLHF. The CDR3 nucleotides read TGTGCCAGCAGACCGACAGGGGAGGATTCACCCCTCCACTTT.

This clonotype has a handful of counts. The V gene is TRBV14, the J gene TRBJ2-1; D may be TRBD1 or TRBD2 (5 bases each). V was cut by 3 bases and J by 8 bases, with 17 bases left in between. The V gene's germline CDR1 is SGHDN and CDR2 FVKESK. The CDR3 totals 15 residues. As DNA, the CDR3 is TGTGCCAGCAGCCACGCAGGGACGCCGTTGGATGAGCAGTTCTTC. Amino acid sequence: CASSHAGTPLDEQFF. Combining the CDR3 with reference TRBV14 and TRBJ2-1 gives the whole variable domain EAGVTQFPSHSVIEKGQTVTLRCDPISGHDNLYWYRRVMGKEIKFLLHFVKESKQDESGMPNNRFLAERTGGTYSTLKVQPAELEDSGVYFCASSHAGTPLDEQFFGPGTRLTVL.

This clonotype was counted at least ten times. The chain joins TRBV12-3 or TRBV12-4 to TRBJ1-1; D is perhaps TRBD1 (5 bases). V was trimmed by 7 bases and J by 2 bases, leaving 14 bases between them. This CDR3 spans 14 amino acids. The chain's CDR3 is CASTLGQGNTEAFF. The DNA of the CDR3 is TGTGCCAGCACCTTGGGGCAGGGAAACACTGAAGCTTTCTTT.

The chain has TRBV29-1 and TRBJ2-5; D is ambiguous. CDR3 length: 11 amino acids. Germline lookup yields CDR1 SQVTM and CDR2 ANQGSEA. V dropped 6 bases and J dropped 1 base, with 6 bases sitting between them. CDR3 sequence (DNA): TGCAGCGTCGCGCTCCAAGAGACCCAGTACTTC. This translates into CSVALQETQYF.

This sequence joins TRBV20-1 and TRBJ2-3; possible D gene TRBD2, 6 bases. This CDR3 is built from 14 residues. V was pared by 3 bases and J by 4 bases, with 14 bases between. Per the germline V gene, CDR1 is DFQATT and CDR2 is SNEGSKA (reference sequence). This CDR3 reads CSARPVRESDTQYF. CDR3 DNA: TGCAGTGCTAGGCCAGTACGGGAGTCAGATACGCAGTATTTT.

The V gene is TRBV28, the J gene TRBJ2-1; D is possibly TRBD1 or TRBD2 (7 bases each). V was pared by 7 bases and J by 8 bases, with 18 bases between. This CDR3 has 14 residues. From germline, CDR1 is MDHEN and CDR2 SYDVKM. CDR3 loop: CASMFSGGGDEQFF. The CDR3 bases are TGTGCCAGCATGTTCTCAGGGGGGGGCGATGAGCAGTTCTTC.

This chain connects TRBV2 to TRBJ1-1, with no clear D. Trimming cost V 4 bases and J 0 bases, with 9 bases left between them. CDR1 SNHLY and CDR2 FYNNEI come from the germline V gene. The CDR3 has 14 residues. The CDR3 nucleotides are TGTGCCAGCAGTGGTGGGGTTATGAACACTGAAGCTTTCTTT. Its protein product is CASSGGVMNTEAFF.

The V gene is TRBV20-1, the J gene TRBJ2-1; no clear D gene. This CDR3 has 15 residues. Trimming removed 4 bases at V and 0 bases at J, with 13 bases between. The germline V gene encodes CDR1 DFQATT and CDR2 SNEGSKA (reference sequence). The CDR3 reads CSATLAPSSYNEQFF. For the CDR3, the DNA is TGCAGTGCTACGCTGGCGCCGAGCTCCTACAATGAGCAGTTCTTC.